These 20 T cell receptor beta chains were all obtained from the same sample, sequenced in a study of response to subunit inactivated influenza vaccine (dated by TCRdb to the late 2010s). The library came from RT-PCR. For sequencing, an Illumina HiSeq 2500 was employed. The raw public data were reprocessed by TCRdb itself: fastp quality trimming at Q25, MiXCR clonotype calling, in-frame beta chains only. Entries are consolidated by CDR3 protein sequence, retaining the most common genes and DNA. The sample table holds over 750,000 distinct CDR3 sequences, of which 21% were seen once. 10% of the sample rests with the top ten. Sample: PBMCs from blood, taken more than 4 days after vaccination. The receptor source for this set is a man in his forties or fifties who received an inactivated influenza vaccine. Donor details come from another sample of the same person, matched by shared clones.

V is TRBV24-1 and J is TRBJ2-7; 8 bases match TRBD1. The CDR3 spans 12 residues. V was clipped by 8 bases and J by 3 bases; unmatched bases: 2. Per germline, CDR1 KGHDR and CDR2 SFDVKD. The CDR3 sequence: CATMDRVYEQYF. CDR3 coding DNA: TGTGCCACCATGGACAGGGTCTACGAGCAGTACTTC.

This clonotype came up a few times. CDR3: CASSQDSIMVGYEQYF. DNA of the CDR3: TGTGCCAGCAGCCAAGACTCAATCATGGTAGGATACGAGCAGTACTTC. V gene TRBV4-2 combines with J gene TRBJ2-7; the D is unclear. The V gene lost 0 bases and the J gene lost 4 bases, with 16 bases spanning the gap. In germline, CDR1 is LGHNA, CDR2 YNFKEQ. This CDR3 region has 16 residues.

This clonotype was observed a few times. This chain links TRBV3-1 with TRBJ2-7; D unresolved. Trimming removed 1 base from V and 6 bases from J, with 13 bases in between. The CDR3 covers 14 residues. Germline V gene lookup returns CDR1 LGHDT and CDR2 YNNKEL (reference sequence). The CDR3 loop reads CASSQGPRGGEQYF. The CDR3 region has the DNA TGTGCCAGCAGCCAAGGACCCCGCGGCGGCGAGCAGTACTTC.

This clonotype has more than one count but fewer than ten. The J gene is TRBJ2-5, the V gene TRBV5-1; the match to TRBD2 covers 8 bases. The CDR3 is made up of 15 amino acids. The germline CDR1 and CDR2 sequences are SGHRS and YFSETQ. V was clipped by 1 base and J by 3 bases; unmatched bases: 5. CDR3 sequence reads: CASSLSSSGEETQYF. CDR3 DNA sequence: TGCGCCAGCAGCTTGAGTAGTAGCGGGGAAGAGACCCAGTACTTC.

This chain joins TRBV7-2 and TRBJ2-7; D not certain. In germline, CDR1 is SGHTA, CDR2 FQGNSA. The CDR3 sequence is 16 residues long. The V end was cut by 5 bases, the J end by 2 bases, with 19 bases between. The CDR3 reads CASSPTFGFPTYEQYF. The CDR3 DNA reads TGTGCCAGCAGCCCCACGTTTGGGTTTCCAACCTACGAGCAGTACTTC.

The rearrangement joins TRBV20-1 to TRBJ2-1; D not certain. Germline V lookup: CDR1 DFQATT, CDR2 SNEGSKA (reference sequence). This CDR3 comprises 12 residues. V was pared by 2 bases and J by 7 bases, with 9 bases between. The CDR3 spells CSARPKVNEQFF. CDR3 sequence (DNA): TGCAGTGCTAGACCGAAGGTGAATGAGCAGTTCTTC.

This clonotype was seen ten or more times. The gene calls are TRBV15 and TRBJ2-1; 8 nucleotides match TRBD1. The CDR3 consists of 16 residues. J was trimmed by 4 bases and V by 4 bases; bases with no gene match: 9. Germline V gene data show CDR1 as LNHNV and CDR2 as YYDKDF (reference sequence). The CDR3 reads CATSNRRDRYYNEQFF. The DNA of the CDR3 is TGTGCCACCAGCAACCGCCGGGACAGGTATTACAATGAGCAGTTCTTC.

The chain has TRBV6-1 and TRBJ2-7, with a tentative D call TRBD1 (6 bases). Germline CDR1 MNHNS, CDR2 SASEGT. Trimming cost V 6 bases and J 7 bases, with 22 bases left between them. The length of the CDR3 is 15 residues. The CDR3 loop is CASRASETGKGEQYF. In DNA form, the CDR3 reads TGTGCCAGCAGAGCTTCCGAAACAGGGAAGGGGGAGCAGTACTTC.

In its sample, this clonotype was seen a few times. The chain recombines TRBV28 with TRBJ2-7, with D unresolved. The germline gives CDR1 MDHEN, CDR2 SYDVKM. V lost 6 bases to trimming and J lost 5 bases, with 14 bases between them. The CDR3 sequence is 13 residues long. The CDR3 spells CASSQPRLDEQYF. CDR3 nucleotide sequence: TGTGCCAGCAGCCAACCGAGGCTTGACGAGCAGTACTTC.

This clonotype was observed a handful of times. Here the CDR3 reads CASWGQVKTGELFF. The CDR3 nucleotides are TGCGCCAGCTGGGGACAAGTAAAAACCGGGGAGCTGTTTTTT. The genes are TRBV5-1 and TRBJ2-2; the D gene is possibly TRBD1 (6 bases). The CDR3 contains 14 residues. Germline V gene lookup returns CDR1 SGHRS and CDR2 YFSETQ. V was clipped by 7 bases and J by 5 bases, with 15 bases between them.

This clonotype was observed a handful of times. The chain recombines TRBV10-3 with TRBJ1-1; the D gene is possibly TRBD1 (5 bases). The CDR3 totals 14 residues. Germline V lookup: CDR1 ENHRY, CDR2 SYGVKD. V was trimmed by 2 bases and J by 3 bases, leaving 10 bases between them. CDR3 loop: CAISERGTYTEAFF. The CDR3 DNA follows: TGTGCCATCAGTGAGCGGGGGACCTACACTGAAGCTTTCTTT.

The genes are TRBV29-1 and TRBJ1-5, with D perhaps TRBD1 (5 bases). The ends were cut back, 4 bases at V and 1 base at J, with 8 bases in the middle. The germline CDR1 and CDR2 sequences are SQVTM and ANQGSEA. The CDR3 loop spans 13 amino acids. The CDR3 coding sequence is TGCAGCGTTGGGGACCGCAGCAATCAGCCCCAGCATTTT. This codes for CSVGDRSNQPQHF.

V is TRBV5-1 and J is TRBJ2-2; 9 bases map to TRBD2. The CDR3 contains 13 residues. Germline-derived CDR1 and CDR2 are SGHRS and YFSETQ. J was trimmed by 7 bases and V by 3 bases; bases with no gene match: 1. The CDR3 spells CASSWTSDGELFF. CDR3 coding DNA: TGCGCCAGCAGCTGGACTAGCGACGGGGAGCTGTTTTTT.

V is TRBV7-2 and J is TRBJ2-7; tentative D call: TRBD2 (6 bases). The J call is uncertain, as TRBJ2-1 better fits the DNA end. Germline V gene sequence: CDR1 SGHTA, CDR2 FQGNSA. The CDR3 is 15 amino acids. CDR3 residues: CASSFSTAGFVEQFF. CDR3 nucleotides: TGTGCCAGCAGCTTCTCTACCGCGGGGTTTGTCGAGCAGTTCTTC.

This clonotype was detected a few times. The rearrangement uses TRBV20-1 and TRBJ2-1; 11 bases align to TRBD2. V lost 2 bases and J lost 7; bases outside the gene matches: 4. Germline CDR1 and CDR2: DFQATT and SNEGSKA (reference sequence). The CDR3 has 14 residues. The CDR3: CSARPSGGRNEQFF. Written as DNA, the CDR3 is TGCAGTGCTAGACCTAGCGGGGGGAGAAATGAGCAGTTCTTC.

The rearrangement joins TRBV20-1 to TRBJ2-5; D call uncertain. This CDR3 comprises 12 residues. Trimming took 2 bases from V and 0 from J, leaving 4 bases between them. CDR1 is DFQATT, CDR2 SNEGSKA, per germline (reference sequence). The CDR3 sequence is CSARQNQETQYF. DNA of the CDR3: TGCAGTGCTAGACAGAACCAAGAGACCCAGTACTTC.

On this clonotype itself: Possible read error: a much larger clone is one base away. The V call is TRBV3-1, the J call TRBJ2-4; D may be TRBD2 (5 bases). The CDR3 consists of 18 residues. Germline CDR1 and CDR2: LGHDT and YNNKEL (reference sequence). CDR3 DNA sequence: TGTGCCTGCAGCCCGGGATTGGTTGGAGTTGGAACCAAAAACATTCAGTACTTC. Encoded protein: CACSPGLVGVGTKNIQYF.

The rearrangement joins TRBV6-1 to TRBJ2-7; possibly TRBD2 for D (5 bases). V gave up 8 bases and J gave up 4 bases, with 15 bases separating them. CDR3 length equals 13 residues. Germline CDR1 MNHNS, CDR2 SASEGT. CDR3 in amino acids: CASQLDRGYEQYF. The CDR3, as DNA: TGTGCCAGCCAACTAGATCGGGGTTACGAGCAGTACTTC.

The chain couples TRBV9 to TRBJ2-3; D perhaps matches TRBD2 (6 bases). Trimming shortened V by 7 bases and J by 5 bases, and 14 bases separated the two germline ends. This CDR3 region has 13 residues. The germline gives CDR1 SGDLS, CDR2 YYNGEE. The CDR3 region is CASAGPAGDTQYF. The CDR3 DNA is TGTGCCAGCGCTGGGCCAGCGGGAGATACGCAGTATTTT.

The sample holds a few counts of this clonotype. The chain couples TRBV7-2 to TRBJ2-5, with a possible D match to TRBD2 (5 bases). This CDR3 comprises 14 residues. Germline CDR1 reads SGHTA; CDR2 reads FQGNSA. Trimming shortened V by 0 bases and J by 4 bases, and 9 bases separated the two germline ends. The CDR3 DNA reads as TGTGCCAGCAGCTTAGCGGGAGTGGGAGAGACCCAGTACTTC. Its translation is CASSLAGVGETQYF. Full variable domain (rest looked up from reference TRBV7-2 and TRBJ2-5): GAGVSQSPSNKVTEKGKDVELRCDPISGHTALYWYRQSLGQGLEFLIYFQGNSAPDKSGLPSDRFSAERTGGSVSTLTIQRTQQEDSAVYLCASSLAGVGETQYFGPGTRLLVL.